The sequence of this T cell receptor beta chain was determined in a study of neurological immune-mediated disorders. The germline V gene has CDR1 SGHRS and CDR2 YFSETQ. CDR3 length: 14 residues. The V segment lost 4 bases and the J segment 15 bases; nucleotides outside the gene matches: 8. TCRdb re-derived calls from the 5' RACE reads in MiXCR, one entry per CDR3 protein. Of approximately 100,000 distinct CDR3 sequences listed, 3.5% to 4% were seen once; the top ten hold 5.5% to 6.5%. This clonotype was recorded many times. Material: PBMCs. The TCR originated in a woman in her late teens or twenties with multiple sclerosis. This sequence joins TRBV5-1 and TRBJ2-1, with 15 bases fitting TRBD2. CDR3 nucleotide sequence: TGCGCCAGCAGCGGAACGGGACTAGCGGGGGGTTGGTTCTTC. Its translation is CASSGTGLAGGWFF.